This T cell receptor (beta chain) was captured by sequencing in a study of T cell responses to AZD1222 COVID-19 vaccine. General study results and limits: Recipients of AZD1222 seropositive at baseline numbered only five or six. Repertoire sampling was restricted to post-peak T cell response timepoints. Along spike, vaccine-associated CD4 TCRs were found throughout, with dominance at 160-218 and 743-854.

Germline CDR1 and CDR2: LNHDA and SQIVND (reference sequence). V lost 5 bases and J 5 bases, leaving 21 bases between the germline ends. The CDR3 is 16 residues long. Repertoires were generated with immunoSEQ multiplex PCR, while TCRdb's copy carries only in-frame clones and drops some. The table shows approximately 92,000 clones, with 65% to 90% occurring only once. As concerns this clone: Antigen specificity is unknown.

The sample here was peripheral blood, taken on day 0 of AZD1222 vaccination. This sequence joins TRBV19 and TRBJ1-2; perhaps TRBD1 as D (6 bases). This receptor was taken from an adult in good health. CDR3 nucleotide sequence: TGTGCCAGTAGTCCCAACCGGGGACAAGGAAATTATGGCTACACCTTC. It is translated as CASSPNRGQGNYGYTF.